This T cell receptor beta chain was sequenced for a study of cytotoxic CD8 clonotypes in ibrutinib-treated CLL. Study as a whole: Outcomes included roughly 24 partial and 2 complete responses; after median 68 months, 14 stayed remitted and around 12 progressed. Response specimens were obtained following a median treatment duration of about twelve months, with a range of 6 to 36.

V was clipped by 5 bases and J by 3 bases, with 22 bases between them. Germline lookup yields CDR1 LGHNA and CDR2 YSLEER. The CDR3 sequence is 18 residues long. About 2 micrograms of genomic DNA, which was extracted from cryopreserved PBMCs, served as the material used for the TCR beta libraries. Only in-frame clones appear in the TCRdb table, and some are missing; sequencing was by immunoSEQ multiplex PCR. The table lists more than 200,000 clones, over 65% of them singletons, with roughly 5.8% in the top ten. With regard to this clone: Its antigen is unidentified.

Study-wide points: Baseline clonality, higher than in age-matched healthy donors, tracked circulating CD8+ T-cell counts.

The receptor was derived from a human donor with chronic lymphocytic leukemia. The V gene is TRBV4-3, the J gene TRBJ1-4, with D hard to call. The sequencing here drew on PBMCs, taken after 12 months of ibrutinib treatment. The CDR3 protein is CASSAEKIEGVANEKLFF. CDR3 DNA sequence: TGCGCCAGCAGCGCAGAAAAAATTGAGGGTGTAGCTAATGAAAAACTGTTTTTT.